This T cell receptor (beta chain) was retrieved from a study of cytomegalovirus exposure and HLA in healthy donors (dated by TCRdb to the late 2010s). Background for the entire study: An earlier analysis of 587 of the donors reported 276 Gb of sequence data and approximately 120 million unique TCR beta sequences obtained from about 179 million T cells. Of the approximately 370 genotyped donors, less than 90% were placed in the genetic ancestry cluster associated with self-reported Caucasian donors. Along with the approximately 600-subject first cohort, a separate validation cohort of around 120 different subjects was used. Class I and class II HLA loci were covered by the typing at four-digit resolution. Across some 400 genotyped donors of the cohort, an average of approximately 200,000 unique TCR beta nucleotide sequences per donor were sequenced, and 15% to 20% of those sequences were non-productive. Alongside the repertoire data, information on donor age, sex, ethnicity and CMV serostatus was compiled. The study aimed to test whether signatures of past pathogen exposure could be identified by cataloging public T cell receptors. Several DR-DQ haplotypes were treated as single units for association and clustering because of strong linkage in the cohort. In a later analysis, previously published TCR beta repertoires from about 640 donors were re-analyzed and high-resolution HLA genotyping was added so that TCR occurrence patterns could be studied. An early release that covered about 600 HLA-typed donors contained about 300 gigabases of sequencing data and 70 million to 100 million unique TCR sequences. In a later genetic analysis, genome-wide SNP genotypes for about three fifths of the 666 donors were used, and that subset was treated as a discovery cohort. The number of donors typed differed by locus, with about 629-640 for A, B, C, DRB1 and DQB1, 522 for DQA1, over 600 for DPA1, and some 470 for DPB1. An earlier analysis of 500 to 650 of the donors applied high-throughput TCR beta sequencing to assess whether each TCR beta V gene segment acted as functional or pseudogenic. Rather than using new phenotypic data, the later analysis identified candidate immune exposures from TCR beta sequences and from how often those sequences occurred across donors. All discovery cohort repertoires had been generated on a single sequencing platform. The T cell repertoires of 700 or so subjects were profiled by immunosequencing and related to cytomegalovirus serostatus. High-throughput TCR immunosequencing, statistical association of individual TCRs with disease status, and machine learning were combined to predict cytomegalovirus infection status. General study outcomes and caveats: According to the authors, the approach could potentially be generalized to other disease states and immunological phenotypes. According to a later analysis, most CMV-associated TCR beta chains appeared to be HLA-restricted, and the HLA associations seemed to be driven largely by CMV exposure. Across donors, most TCR sequences were observed very rarely, whereas some public TCRs were present in many individuals. The study gave a list of some 150 TCR beta chains associated with cytomegalovirus. In a later genetic analysis, fewer N-insertions in productive TCRs were reported among donors in an Asian-associated ancestry cluster than the roughly 670-donor mean. The cohort was sequenced for TCR beta chains only, and without alpha or paired-chain data the features that could be detected were limited. A later analysis reported that several top co-occurrence clusters appeared linked to parvovirus B19, influenza, CMV and Epstein-Barr virus. Assigning TCR associations to individual alleles was difficult when HLA alleles, especially DR and DQ, strongly co-occurred. The presence/absence analyses assumed that sequencing depth was roughly uniform across donors, and that assumption may not be true. HLA typing was unavailable for some donors at each locus, so association tests used only the typed subset. A cluster of highly shared sequence variants was judged likely to be a technical artifact of the sequencing pipeline. V-gene and J-gene trimming of TCR beta chains was associated with a missense DCLRE1C variant in a later genetic analysis, and the association was replicated in an independent cohort. In an earlier analysis of some 540 of the donors, most TCR beta V segments appeared in productive rearrangements about 87% or about 30% of the time, broadly matching IMGT annotations. In a later analysis, HLA-associated TCR beta chains showed more clonal expansion and lower generation probabilities than non-associated chains that were equally common. A further reported finding was that TCR beta sequences accurately predicted the HLA-A and HLA-B alleles for most subjects in the first cohort. Immune exposure information for the cohort was limited to CMV serostatus. Some IMGT-functional V segments, including TRBV6-2 and TRBV6-3, could not be told apart with the 87-base-pair reads, so those segments were excluded. Cytomegalovirus status was reported to be diagnosed by the classifier with high specificity and sensitivity in both the original and validation cohorts. Linkage disequilibrium might explain the correlated functional status among segregating V segments, but an unknown experimental factor could not be excluded. Specific HLA alleles were associated with over 15,000 TCR beta sequences at a false discovery rate of 0.05 in a later analysis. In vitro tests confirmed that a few of the cytomegalovirus-associated TCR beta chains recognize cytomegalovirus antigens. Around 16 rarely observed V segments, including chromosome 9 orphons, were excluded from the earlier analysis of 550 to 700 of the donors because counts were too low. A later analysis found that TCR association rates varied across HLA loci, with DRB1 alleles showing the most associated TCRs and HLA-C alleles the fewest.

CDR3 length: 15 amino acids, cysteine to phenylalanine. CDR3 DNA is the only sequence kept; it has 45 bases, read in frame from the first base. Relative to germline, V is 2 bases shorter and J is 1 base shorter, with 11 bases between their ends. CDR1 and CDR2 are drawn from the germline V gene (reference sequence): MNHNY, SVGAGI. The cohort consisted of some 670 healthy bone marrow donors. At the time of sampling, all cohort members were nominally healthy, though unrecorded immune exposures were likely present. The donor tested CMV seropositive, placing the donor among the roughly 300 seropositive members of the cohort. Every donor gave a peripheral blood sample, and the peripheral blood mononuclear cells from that sample were used for TCR beta sequencing. Genomic DNA was extracted from the blood cell samples with the Qiagen DNeasy Blood Extraction Kit. The library came from the immunoSEQ multiplex PCR assay. For the multiplex PCR, a mixture combining 60 forward primers for TCR Vbeta segments and 13 reverse primers for TCR Jbeta segments was used. The CDR3 region of rearranged TCR beta genes was amplified from genomic DNA by a multiplex PCR assay. The Illumina HiSeq System was used to sequence the amplified TCR beta libraries as 87-base-pair reads. On the authors' methods: Across the 640 or so repertoires, a later analysis counted roughly 84 million unique TCR beta chains, around 10 million of which were shared by at least two donors. To remove PCR and sequencing errors, raw reads were error-corrected and collapsed into unique sequences using a nearest-neighbor algorithm that merged closely related sequences. CDR3 sequences were aligned to IMGT reference sequences to assign V, D and J gene segments. For a sequence to be retained, at least a six-nucleotide match to both a V gene segment and a J gene segment was required. A rearrangement was called productive if the CDR3 had no stop codons and remained in frame with V and J, and every other rearrangement was called non-productive. Following IMGT convention, CDR3 was defined as the stretch from the second conserved V-encoded cysteine up to the conserved J-encoded phenylalanine. The earlier analysis of approximately 590 of the donors excluded any sequence lacking an unambiguous match to a single V gene segment. In an earlier analysis of several hundred of the donors, a V segment was called functional when productive rearrangements were above 56.7%, and segregating when the standard deviation between donors exceeded 5%. A statistical classification framework was built to diagnose cytomegalovirus status from the catalog of TCR beta chain sequences. In a later analysis, V and J genes were assigned by comparing TCR nucleotide sequences against IMGT/GENE-DB human TR gene sequences. The TCRdist pipeline was used in a later analysis to assign CDR3 sequences and most-parsimonious VDJ recombination scenarios. In a later analysis, each TCR beta chain was defined by its CDR3 amino acid sequence together with its V-gene family, and reads without a unique V-gene family were excluded. To address suspected cross-contamination and a sequencing artifact, a later analysis removed 592 highly shared, low-generation-probability nucleotide sequences. In a later analysis, a clonal expansion index was calculated for each public chain from normalized within-repertoire ranks of inferred template counts. Generation probabilities in a later analysis came from a VDJ recombination model fitted to out-of-frame rearrangements, and those results were checked against IGoR. A later analysis scored TCR-TCR, TCR-HLA and TCR-CMV co-occurrence with hypergeometric tests, applying a repertoire-size bias correction to TCR pairs. False discovery rates were estimated in a later analysis by permuting HLA or CMV assignments 20 times. In a later analysis, co-occurring TCRs were grouped using DBSCAN, and TCRdist sequence similarity was added for clustering within HLA-allele-positive subsets. Co-occurrence clustering excluded repertoires with fewer than 30,000 or more than 120,000 public chains, plus five with anomalous nucleotide sharing. TCRdb limited this immuneACCESS table to in-frame rearrangements with V and J called. A share of clones is missing; checked studies link under half to unresolved V genes, and the rest is unexplained. D and trimming were read from the DNA, whereas the V and J calls and clone size are those reported in that table. The sample records approximately 190,000 clones, about 83% of which are singletons. Jointly, the top ten make up 1.5% to 2% of the sample.

A note on this clone: Its antigen is unknown. The sample holds no much larger clone one base away, and base qualities are not on file.

The TCR comes from a man aged 35-49 years in good health and CMV-seropositive. The V and J segments used are TRBV6-6 and TRBJ1-1; the D gene is perhaps TRBD1, from 6 matching bases. Sequenced: PBMCs. The CDR3 in this case is CASSYTIQGNTEAFF. The nucleotides read TGTGCCAGCAGTTACACAATACAGGGGAACACTGAAGCTTTCTTT.